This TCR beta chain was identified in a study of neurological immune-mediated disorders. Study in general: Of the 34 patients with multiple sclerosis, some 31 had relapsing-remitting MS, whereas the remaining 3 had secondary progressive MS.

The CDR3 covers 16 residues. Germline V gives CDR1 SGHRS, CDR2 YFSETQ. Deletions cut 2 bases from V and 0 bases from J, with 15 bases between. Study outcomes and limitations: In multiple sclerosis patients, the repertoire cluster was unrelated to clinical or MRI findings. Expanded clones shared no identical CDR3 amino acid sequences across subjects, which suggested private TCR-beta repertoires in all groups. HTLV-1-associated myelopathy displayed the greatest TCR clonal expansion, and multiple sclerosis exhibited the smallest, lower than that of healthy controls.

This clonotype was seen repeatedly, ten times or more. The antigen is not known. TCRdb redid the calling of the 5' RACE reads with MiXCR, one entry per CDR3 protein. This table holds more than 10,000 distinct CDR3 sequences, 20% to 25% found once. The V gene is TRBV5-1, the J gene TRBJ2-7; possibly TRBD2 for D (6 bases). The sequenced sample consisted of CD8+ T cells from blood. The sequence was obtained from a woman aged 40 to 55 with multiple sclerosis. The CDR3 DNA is TGCGCCAGCAGCTTAGGAGGGCAGGGCTACTCCTACGAGCAGTACTTC. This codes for CASSLGGQGYSYEQYF.